The sequence of this T cell receptor beta chain was determined in a study (dated by TCRdb to the mid-2010s). For the study in its entirety: The study set out to test whether tumor-infiltrating Tregs in breast cancer get recruited from blood Tregs or are instead converted in situ from other CD4+ T cell subsets.

Inclusive of the bounding cysteine and phenylalanine, the CDR3 is 17 residues long. Kept here is only the CDR3 DNA, which spans 51 bases and is read in frame from base 1. At the junction V is shortened by 4 bases and J by 4 bases, with 21 bases in between. The germline V gene yields SGHRS for CDR1 and YFSETQ for CDR2. Amplification of full-length TCR variable regions was done by 5' RACE PCR using constant-region reverse primers, and this step was followed by semi-nested PCR with Nested Universal Primer A. Using the ReliaPrep RNA Cell Miniprep System, total RNA was extracted, and the SMARTer RACE 5'/3' Kit was then used to reverse transcribe the RNA into 5'RACE-ready cDNA. Multiplex adaptors were used to barcode the full-length TCR alpha and beta libraries, which were then sequenced on an Illumina MiSeq. The authors' analysis ran thus. For each of nine subset-tissue groups, sequencing data from the five patients were combined, and the groups were compared by unsupervised clustering of TCR gene usage. Repertoire similarity was calculated with the Morisita-Horn index, weighting shared sequences by their contribution to each repertoire. The public sequencing data were trimmed at Q25 with fastp and processed into clonotypes with MiXCR by TCRdb, which kept only in-frame beta chains. Rows are unified per CDR3 protein, each entry keeping the most common DNA and genes. The V and J calls here are based on TCRdb, not the publication. The sample has around 52,000 distinct CDR3 sequences on record, 28% of them singletons. The ten largest account for about 3% of the sample.

The research as a whole found: Rather than covering whole repertoires, validation in the larger cohort was restricted to a single TCR beta V-J rearrangement. The greatest overlap of tumor-infiltrating Treg TCR alpha and beta sequences was observed with tumor naive CD4+ T cells, followed by blood naive CD4+ T cells. Tumor memory CD4+ T cell TCR gene usage was found to cluster with blood and lymph node memory CD4+ cells and with lymph node naive CD4+ cells.

The memory CD4+ T cell population was isolated based on a CD4+CD45RO+CD25- phenotype. Tregs, naive and memory CD4+ T cells from tumor, blood and ipsilateral draining lymph nodes of a few breast cancer patients underwent full-length TCR alpha and beta sequencing. Tumor tissue and lymph nodes from ipsilateral axillary dissection were perfused with PBS, minced and digested with collagenase I and hyaluronidase. FACS confirmed that the sorted cell populations were more than 90% pure. This clonotype was seen more than once but under ten times. It has no known antigen specificity. There are no base qualities to consult, and no much larger clone falls within one base.

In this chain, TRBV5-1 is recombined with TRBJ2-1, with the D gene too uncertain to name. The specimen sequenced was tumor-infiltrating memory CD4+ T cells sorted from the breast tumor. What this sample's cell subset or site label stands for: memory CD4+ T cells, CD4+CD45RO+CD25-. This TCR came from a female donor with breast cancer. The encoded CDR3 is CASSPRRDEVPYNEQFF. The sequence in DNA is TGCGCCAGCAGCCCACGGAGAGACGAAGTCCCTTACAATGAGCAGTTCTTC.